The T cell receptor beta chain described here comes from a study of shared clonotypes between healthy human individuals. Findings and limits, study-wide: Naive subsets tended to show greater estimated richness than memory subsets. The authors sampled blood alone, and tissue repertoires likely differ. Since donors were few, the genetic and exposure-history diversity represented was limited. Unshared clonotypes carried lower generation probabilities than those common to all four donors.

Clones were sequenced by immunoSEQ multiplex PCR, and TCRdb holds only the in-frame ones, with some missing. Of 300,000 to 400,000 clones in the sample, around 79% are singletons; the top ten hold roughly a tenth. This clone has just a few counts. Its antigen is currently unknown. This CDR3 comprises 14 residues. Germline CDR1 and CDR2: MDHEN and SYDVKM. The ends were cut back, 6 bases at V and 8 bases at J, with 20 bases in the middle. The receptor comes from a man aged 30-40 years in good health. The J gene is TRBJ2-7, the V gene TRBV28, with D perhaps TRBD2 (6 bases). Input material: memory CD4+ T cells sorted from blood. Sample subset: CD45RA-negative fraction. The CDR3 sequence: CASSNRFGGTKQYF. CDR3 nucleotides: TGTGCCAGCAGCAATCGTTTTGGCGGGACCAAGCAGTACTTC.